This TCR beta chain is drawn from a study of a mutant IDH1 vaccine in newly diagnosed glioma. The overall study: Vaccines were first given 4-6 weeks after radiotherapy alone, or with temozolomide cycles. Therapy received beforehand was radiotherapy, temozolomide, or both, with most patients given both. The timing of visit V12 was week 35, and that of visit V13 was week 47.

The V and J ends lost 3 bases and 1 base respectively, with 11 bases between them. Germline V CDR1 and CDR2: SNHLY, FYNNEI. The CDR3 is 15 amino acids. The table came from immunoSEQ multiplex PCR; TCRdb's copy has only in-frame clones and leaves some out. Of 10,000 to 14,000 clones listed, around 80% are singletons. The time point here: week 47, end of study. Doses of 300 ug of mutant IDH1 20-mer peptide were given with topical imiquimod. With respect to this clone: Its antigen is unknown.

The rearrangement uses TRBV2 and TRBJ2-3, with D perhaps matching TRBD1 (5 bases). The starting material was PBMCs, obtained from a glioma patient whose treatment included an IDH1 peptide vaccine. The source is a man aged 25 to 45 with glioma. CDR3: CASSEDISGTDTQYF. In DNA, the CDR3 is TGTGCCAGCAGTGAGGACATTTCTGGCACAGATACGCAGTATTTT.